The clone carrying this TCR beta chain was seen repeatedly, ten times or more. The antigen is undetermined. Different DNA sequences within this sample yield the same CDR3. The entry originates in a study of T cell clonality in common variable immunodeficiency. Overall study results and limits: Shared TCRbeta clones were fewer between CVID subjects than controls. Compared with healthy controls, CVID subjects showed increased TCRbeta clonality, mostly in about a third.

CVID and control samples used equivalent genomic DNA input. Method: immunoSEQ multiplex PCR; TCRdb's copy keeps in-frame clones and lacks some. The sample yields around 42,000 clones, without any singletons. Blood samples were heparinized, about 4.5 to 8 ml per donor. This TCR came from a person between 18 and 75 years old in good health. The source material was peripheral blood mononuclear cells.

The chain's CDR3 is CSAPIQIRDRSSLGPYGYTF. The part of the CDR3 DNA that was read is TGCAGTGCTCCCATCCAAATTCGGGACAGGTCCTCACTAGGACCTTATGGC. V gene TRBV20-1 combines with J gene TRBJ1-2; 8 nucleotides agree with TRBD1. Read data end 3 residues before the CDR3 end; the end is taken from the germline J gene. After removal of 5 bases from V and 5 bases from J, the junction contained 28 bases not matched to a gene. The CDR3 contains 20 residues. CDR1 is DFQATT, CDR2 SNEGSKA, per germline (reference sequence).